Included here is one T cell receptor beta chain sequence, with context. Its antigen is unidentified. TCRdb recomputed calls from the 5' RACE reads with MiXCR, one row per CDR3 protein. The table lists 300,000 to 450,000 distinct CDR3 sequences, 8.1% of them singletons, with roughly 18% in the top ten. These data originate in a study of T cells after yellow fever vaccination. Study observations and caveats: Peaking on day 5 versus 15, the secondary response was faster but weaker. Among all clonotypes, a small share was observed in both CD4 and CD8 compartments.

V shed 2 bases and J shed 7 bases, with 13 bases lying between them. The germline V gene has CDR1 SGDLS and CDR2 YYNGEE. This CDR3 has 14 residues. The specimen comprised PBMCs, sampled about 49 days after the first yellow fever vaccination. This TCR was recovered from a man aged 18 to 30 who received the YFV17D yellow fever vaccine. This chain joins TRBV9 and TRBJ2-1, with D possibly matching TRBD2 (7 bases). DNA for the CDR3: TGTGCCAGCAGCGTGGGGGGGGCCGGGAATGAGCAGTTCTTC. Translation: CASSVGGAGNEQFF.